This TCR beta chain is drawn from a study of T cell clonotyping in hematopoietic cell transplantation. Notes on the study in general: Higher Inverse Simpson Index values in graft donor and pretransplant recipient predicted broader posttransplant TCR diversity. Without cell sorting, CD4 versus CD8 contributions remain unresolved. After transplant, recipient diversity fell while pathologically expanded clonotypes grew through day 180.

The assay was immunoSEQ multiplex PCR, and TCRdb's table has in-frame clones only and misses some. Of about 16,000 clones listed, roughly 91% are singletons. There are 15 residues in the CDR3. CDR1 and CDR2 (germline): MGHRA, YSYEKL. V was clipped by 2 bases and J by 4 bases; unmatched bases: 3. A note on this clone: Its antigen is not known.

What was sequenced was peripheral blood mononuclear cells. The V gene is TRBV4-1, the J gene TRBJ2-3, with 10 bases fitting TRBD2. The clonotype was recovered from a man in his forties in good health. Some clones in this sample may be carry-over from other donors' samples. CDR3 nucleotides: TGCGCCAGCAGCCAAACTAGCGGGATCGCAGATACGCAGTATTTT. Translation gives CASSQTSGIADTQYF.